The next 2 T cell receptor beta chains were all read from a single sample in a study of cytomegalovirus exposure and HLA in healthy donors. Method: immunoSEQ multiplex PCR; TCRdb's copy keeps in-frame clones and lacks some. Among around 190,000 clones listed, 85% were seen once. Sequences were obtained from PBMCs. The origin of the receptors is a young man in good health and CMV-seropositive.

This sequence joins TRBV2 and TRBJ2-7, with 8 nucleotides matching TRBD2. Germline CDR1 and CDR2: SNHLY and FYNNEI. V was clipped by 3 bases and J by 3 bases; unmatched bases: 4. The CDR3 covers 14 residues. The CDR3 nucleotides read TGTGCCAGCAGTGAGGATGCGGGGGGCTACGAGCAGTACTTC. Translation: CASSEDAGGYEQYF. Full variable domain (missing parts from reference TRBV2 and TRBJ2-7): EPEVTQTPSHQVTQMGQEVILRCVPISNHLYFYWYRQILGQKVEFLVSFYNNEISEKSEIFDDQFSVERPDGSNFTLKIRSTKLEDSAMYFCASSEDAGGYEQYFGPGTRLTVT.

The chain carries TRBV30 and TRBJ1-4; D might be TRBD1 (6 bases). Germline CDR1 reads GTSNPN; CDR2 reads SVGIG (reference sequence). CDR3 length equals 14 residues. The V end lost 3 bases, the J end lost 7 bases, and 15 bases lay between the germline ends. CDR3 protein: CAWRYGGSGEKLFF. The CDR3 coding sequence is TGTGCCTGGAGGTATGGGGGCTCGGGTGAAAAACTGTTTTTT.